This T cell receptor beta chain is from a study of molecular identifiers for immune sequencing clone quantification. Broader study findings: A single cell's spiked Jurkat TCR RNA was reportedly detectable among under 1.1 million naive cells.

This CDR3 contains 13 residues. Germline V gives CDR1 LNHDA, CDR2 SQIVND (reference sequence). V lost 10 bases, J lost 0 bases, and 12 bases lay in between. In its sample, this clonotype was seen many times. As yet, its antigen is unknown. TCRdb analysed the PCR reads with MiXCR anew, one entry per CDR3 protein. The sample consists of about 640,000 distinct CDR3 sequences, 15% to 20% of them appearing once. The specimen was naive CD8+ T cells from blood, with Jurkat cell RNA spiked in. Sample subset: FACS-sorted CD8+CD4-CCR7+CD45RA+ naive T cells. The rearrangement uses TRBV19 and TRBJ1-1; D call uncertain. This TCR was recovered from a human donor in good health. Some libraries in this study had Jurkat cell RNA spiked in. This chain's CDR3 is CATMAALNTEAFF. The CDR3, as DNA: TGTGCCACCATGGCGGCCCTGAACACTGAAGCTTTCTTT. Drawing the rest from reference TRBV19 and TRBJ1-1, the complete variable domain is DGGITQSPKYLFRKEGQNVTLSCEQNLNHDAMYWYRQDPGQGLRLIYYSQIVNDFQKGDIAEGYSVSREKKESFPLTVTSAQKNPTAFYLCATMAALNTEAFFGQGTRLTVV.